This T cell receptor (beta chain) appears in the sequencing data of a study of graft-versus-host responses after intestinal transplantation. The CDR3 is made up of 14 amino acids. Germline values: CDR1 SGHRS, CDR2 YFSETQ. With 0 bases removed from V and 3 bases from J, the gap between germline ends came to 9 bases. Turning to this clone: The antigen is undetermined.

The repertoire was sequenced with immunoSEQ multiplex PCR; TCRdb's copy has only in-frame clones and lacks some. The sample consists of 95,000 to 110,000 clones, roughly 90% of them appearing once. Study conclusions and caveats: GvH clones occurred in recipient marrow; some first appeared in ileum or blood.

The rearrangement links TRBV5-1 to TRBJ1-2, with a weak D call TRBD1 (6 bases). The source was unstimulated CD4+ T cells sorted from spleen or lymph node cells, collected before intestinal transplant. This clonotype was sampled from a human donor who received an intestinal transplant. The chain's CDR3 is CASSLGQDYYGYTF. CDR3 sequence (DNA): TGCGCCAGCAGCTTGGGACAGGACTACTATGGCTACACCTTC. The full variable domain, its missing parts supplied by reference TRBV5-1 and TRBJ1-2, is KAGVTQTPRYLIKTRGQQVTLSCSPISGHRSVSWYQQTPGQGLQFLFEYFSETQRNKGNFPGRFSGRQFSNSRSEMNVSTLELGDSALYLCASSLGQDYYGYTFGSGTRLTVV.